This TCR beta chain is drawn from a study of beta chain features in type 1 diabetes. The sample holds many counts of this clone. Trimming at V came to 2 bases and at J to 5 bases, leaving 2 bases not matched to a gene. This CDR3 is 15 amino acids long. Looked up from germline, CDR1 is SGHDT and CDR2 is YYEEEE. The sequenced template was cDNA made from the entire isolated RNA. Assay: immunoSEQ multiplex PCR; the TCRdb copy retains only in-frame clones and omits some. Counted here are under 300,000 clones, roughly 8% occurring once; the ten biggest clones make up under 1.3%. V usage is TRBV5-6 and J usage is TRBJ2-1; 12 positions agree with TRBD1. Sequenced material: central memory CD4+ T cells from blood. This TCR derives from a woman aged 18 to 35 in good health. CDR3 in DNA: TGTGCCAGCAGCTTCTGGGACAGGGGGCACAATGAGCAGTTCTTC. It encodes CASSFWDRGHNEQFF.